The sequence of this T cell receptor beta chain was determined in a study of PD-1 blockade in classical Hodgkin lymphoma. Trimming removed 7 bases from V and 5 bases from J; junction bases left unmatched: 3. The CDR3 consists of 14 residues. CDR1 and CDR2 (germline): SNHLY, FYNNEI. Following autologous stem cell transplantation, relapse occurred in every patient, and exposure to brentuximab vedotin varied. Under best response, outcomes were complete response, partial response or progressive disease. To note about this clone: Its antigen is not identified.

TCRdb's copy holds only in-frame clones and misses some; the assay was immunoSEQ multiplex PCR. The profile shows some 21,000 clones, roughly 75% of them singletons. General study points: In CD4+ cells, TCR diversity went up significantly by C4D1, but in CD8+ cells it did not. Baseline diversity resembling that of newly diagnosed patients was seen in complete responders. Differences between repertoires have undefined causes, possibly disease activity or prior therapy.

The chain uses TRBV2 and TRBJ2-2, with 11 bases that match TRBD1. This receptor was taken from a human donor with classical Hodgkin lymphoma. Sequences were derived from peripheral blood mononuclear cells (PBMCs), sampled before the second cycle of nivolumab. As DNA, the CDR3 is TGTGCCAGCATCCGGGACAGGGGGACCGGGGAGCTGTTTTTT. This encodes CASIRDRGTGELFF.